The T cell receptor beta chain under discussion was sequenced for a study of CD8+ T cells in alopecia areata. Broader study findings: Lesional tissue from the scalp (especially in alopecia totalis/universalis) showed higher clonality than normal scalp.

cDNA reverse transcribed from extracted RNA served as the sequencing template. Sequencing was performed with immunoSEQ multiplex PCR; in TCRdb, only in-frame clones are kept and a portion is missing. The top ten clones hold around 0.8% of a sample with 75,000 to 100,000 clones, roughly 47% of them seen once. As for this clone: Its antigen is as yet unknown.

Lesional scalp punch biopsies and peripheral blood were collected from alopecia areata patients. CDR1 is KGHSH, CDR2 LQKENI, per germline. The length of the CDR3 is 14 residues. With 3 bases clipped from V and 3 bases from J, the junction kept 1 base outside the gene matches. What was sequenced was CD4+ T cells sorted from blood. The chain links TRBV18 to TRBJ2-5; 10 nucleotides align to TRBD1. The origin of this receptor is a human donor with alopecia areata. The CDR3 coding sequence is TGTGCCAGCTCACCTGGACAGGGGGAAGAGACCCAGTACTTC. As protein: CASSPGQGEETQYF.